Given below is one T cell receptor beta chain in context. Its target is unknown. Naive CD8 cells comprised CD45RO-negative, CCR7-positively selected cells, excluding terminally differentiated effector memory CD45RA+ cells. Libraries were prepared by immunoSEQ multiplex PCR; TCRdb keeps only in-frame clonotypes and omits some of them. The table records millions of clones, about 92% of them present only once. This specimen belongs to a study of shared clonotypes between healthy human individuals. Overall study: There were three CD4 naive, three CD4 memory, two CD8 naive and one CD8 memory plates per donor. Study results and caveats: Clonotype sharing among donors likely depends on sequencing depth.

The sample consisted of naive CD8+ T cells from PBMCs. The TCR comes from a man between 18 and 35 years old in good health. Some clones in this sample may be carry-over from other donors' samples.

CDR3 sequence: CAIRTPSTGRVQPQHF. The DNA of the CDR3 is TGTGCCATCAGGACCCCGTCCACAGGGAGGGTTCAGCCCCAGCATTTT. This rearrangement joins TRBV10-3 to TRBJ1-5; D possibly corresponds to TRBD1 (6 bases). V lost 6 bases and J 6 bases, leaving 21 bases between the germline ends. Germline V lookup: CDR1 ENHRY, CDR2 SYGVKD. The CDR3 totals 16 residues.